This TCR beta chain was identified during a study of lymphopenia after photon versus proton radiotherapy. Whole-study findings and limits: Photon-treated patients lost naive T cells and TCR diversity; proton-treated stayed stable.

Sequenced by immunoSEQ multiplex PCR; TCRdb stores in-frame clones only, minus some. Found here are under 20,000 clones, about 90% of them singletons; the top ten hold around 6.1%. For this clone: Its antigen is unknown.

Trimming pared 2 bases from V and 5 bases from J, leaving 9 bases between. CDR3 length: 13 amino acids. Germline V gene lookup returns CDR1 KGHSH and CDR2 LQKENI. The source was peripheral blood, collected from a patient treated with photon-based radiotherapy. This chain uses TRBV18 with TRBJ1-2; D ambiguous. The TCR sequence derives from a man aged 55 to 70 with pancreatic cancer. CDR3 in amino acids: CASSPATEYGYTF. CDR3 nucleotides: TGTGCCAGCTCACCAGCCACGGAATATGGCTACACCTTC. Together with reference TRBV18 and TRBJ1-2, the CDR3 gives the full variable domain: NAGVMQNPRHLVRRRGQEARLRCSPMKGHSHVYWYRQLPEEGLKFMVYLQKENIIDESGMPKERFSAEFPKEGPSILRIQQVVRGDSAAYFCASSPATEYGYTFGSGTRLTVV.